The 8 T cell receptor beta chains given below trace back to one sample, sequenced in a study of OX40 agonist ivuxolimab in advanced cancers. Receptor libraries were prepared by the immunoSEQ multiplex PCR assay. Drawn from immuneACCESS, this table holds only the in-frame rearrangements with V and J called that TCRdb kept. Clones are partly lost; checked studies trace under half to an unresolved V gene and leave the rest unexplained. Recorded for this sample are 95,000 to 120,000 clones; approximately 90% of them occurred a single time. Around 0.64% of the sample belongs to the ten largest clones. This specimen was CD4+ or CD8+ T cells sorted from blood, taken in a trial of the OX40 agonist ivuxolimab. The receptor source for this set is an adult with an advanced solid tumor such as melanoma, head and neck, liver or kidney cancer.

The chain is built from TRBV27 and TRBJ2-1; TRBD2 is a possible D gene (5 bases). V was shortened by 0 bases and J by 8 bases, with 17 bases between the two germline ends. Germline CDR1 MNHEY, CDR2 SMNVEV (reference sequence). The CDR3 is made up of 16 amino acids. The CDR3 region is CASSLSLDWVGDEQFF. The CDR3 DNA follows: TGTGCCAGCAGTTTATCCCTGGACTGGGTTGGCGATGAGCAGTTCTTC.

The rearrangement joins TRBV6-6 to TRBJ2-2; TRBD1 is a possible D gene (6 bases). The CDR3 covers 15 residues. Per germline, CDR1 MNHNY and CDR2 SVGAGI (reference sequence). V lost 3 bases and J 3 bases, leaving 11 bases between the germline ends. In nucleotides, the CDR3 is TGTGCCAGCAGTTATTCAGGGGCGCACACCGGGGAGCTGTTTTTT. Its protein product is CASSYSGAHTGELFF.

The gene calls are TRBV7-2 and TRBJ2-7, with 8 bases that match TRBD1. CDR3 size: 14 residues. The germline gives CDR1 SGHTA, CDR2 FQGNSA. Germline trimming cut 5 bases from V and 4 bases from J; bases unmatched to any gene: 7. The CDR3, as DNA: TGTGCCAGCAGCGCAGGACAGGGCCATTACGAGCAGTACTTC. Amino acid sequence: CASSAGQGHYEQYF.

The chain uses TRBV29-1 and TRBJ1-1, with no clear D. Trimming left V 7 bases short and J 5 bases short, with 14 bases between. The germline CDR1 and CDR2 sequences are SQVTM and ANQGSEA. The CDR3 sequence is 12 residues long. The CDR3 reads CSGRAASTEAFF. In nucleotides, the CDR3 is TGCAGCGGGCGCGCGGCGAGTACTGAAGCTTTCTTT.

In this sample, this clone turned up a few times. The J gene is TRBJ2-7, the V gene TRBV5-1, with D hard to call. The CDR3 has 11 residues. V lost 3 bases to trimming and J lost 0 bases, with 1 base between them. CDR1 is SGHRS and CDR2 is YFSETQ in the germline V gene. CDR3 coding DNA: TGCGCCAGCAGCTCCTCCTACGAGCAGTACTTC. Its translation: CASSSSYEQYF.

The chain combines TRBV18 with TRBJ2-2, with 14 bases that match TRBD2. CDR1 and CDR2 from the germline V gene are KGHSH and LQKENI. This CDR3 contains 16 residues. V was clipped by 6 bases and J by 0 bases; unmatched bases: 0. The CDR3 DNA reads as TGTGCCAGCTCGGGACTAGCGGGAGCGAACACCGGGGAGCTGTTTTTT. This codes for CASSGLAGANTGELFF.

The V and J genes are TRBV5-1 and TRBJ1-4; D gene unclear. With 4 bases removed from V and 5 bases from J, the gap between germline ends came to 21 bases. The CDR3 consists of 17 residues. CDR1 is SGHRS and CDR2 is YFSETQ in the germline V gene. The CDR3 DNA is TGCGCCAGCAGCCCAGTGGCTGGGCGCGGAGGGAATGAAAAACTGTTTTTT. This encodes CASSPVAGRGGNEKLFF.

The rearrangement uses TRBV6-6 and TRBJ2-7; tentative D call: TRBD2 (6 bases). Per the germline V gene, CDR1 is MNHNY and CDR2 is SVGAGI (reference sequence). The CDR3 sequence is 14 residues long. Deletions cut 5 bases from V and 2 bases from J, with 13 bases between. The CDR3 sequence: CASSMGLSAYEQYF. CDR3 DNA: TGTGCCAGCAGTATGGGACTGTCCGCCTACGAGCAGTACTTC.